The sequence of this T cell receptor beta chain was determined in a study of T cells in Graves' hyperthyroidism and ophthalmopathy. This clonotype has ten or more counts. Germline V CDR1 and CDR2: GTSNPN, SVGIG (reference sequence). This CDR3 has 12 residues. V shed 0 bases and J shed 8 bases, with 10 bases lying between them. Amplified TCR beta CDR3 regions came from RNA transcripts. The TCR CDR3 was amplified in a first-round RT-PCR using the HTBI primer set. Each CDR3 protein gets one entry after TCRdb re-called the multiplex PCR reads with MiXCR. Of about 260,000 distinct CDR3 sequences listed, roughly 17% were seen once; the top ten hold around 30%.

The chain carries TRBV30 and TRBJ1-2; D call uncertain. This receptor was obtained from a woman aged 18-35 years with Graves' ophthalmopathy. Input material: blood. The CDR3 bases are TGTGCCTGGAGTGTACGCAGCTACGGCTACACCTTC. Translating gives CAWSVRSYGYTF.